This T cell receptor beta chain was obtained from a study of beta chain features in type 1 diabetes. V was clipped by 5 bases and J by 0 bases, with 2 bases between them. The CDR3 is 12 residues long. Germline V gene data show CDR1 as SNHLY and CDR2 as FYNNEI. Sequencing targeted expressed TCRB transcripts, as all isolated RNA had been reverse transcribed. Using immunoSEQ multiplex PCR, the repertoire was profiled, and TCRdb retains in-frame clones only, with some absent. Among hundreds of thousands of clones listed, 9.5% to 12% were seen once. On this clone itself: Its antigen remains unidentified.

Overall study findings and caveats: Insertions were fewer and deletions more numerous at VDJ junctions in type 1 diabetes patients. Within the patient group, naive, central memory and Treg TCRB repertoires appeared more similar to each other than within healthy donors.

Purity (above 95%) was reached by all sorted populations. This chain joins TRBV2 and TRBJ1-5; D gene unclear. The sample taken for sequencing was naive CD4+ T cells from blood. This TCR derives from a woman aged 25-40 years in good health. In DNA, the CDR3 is TGTGCCAGCAGTTATAGCAATCAGCCCCAGCATTTT. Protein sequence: CASSYSNQPQHF.